The following is a T cell receptor beta chain sequence with its context. Its antigen is as yet unknown. This record comes from a study of monozygotic twins with inflammatory bowel disease. Study-wide findings and caveats: Limited power may explain why concordant and discordant twins showed no difference in repertoire similarity. IBD patients exhibited fewer clonotypes shared with other individuals than healthy twins, particularly with disease activity.

TCRdb re-called the 5' RACE reads; every CDR3 protein appears as one record, without DNA. The table lists 300,000 to 400,000 distinct CDR3 sequences, with under 2.5% in the top ten. Germline-derived CDR1 and CDR2 are DFQATT and SNEGSKA (reference sequence). The CDR3 consists of 14 residues. Sequences were obtained from blood. This clonotype was sampled from a human donor with ulcerative colitis or Crohn's disease, or a healthy co-twin of an affected twin (not recorded which). The rearrangement joins TRBV20-1 to TRBJ2-1; absent DNA, TCRdb's TRBD1 call cannot be checked. The CDR3 here is CSANRDRGSGEQFF.